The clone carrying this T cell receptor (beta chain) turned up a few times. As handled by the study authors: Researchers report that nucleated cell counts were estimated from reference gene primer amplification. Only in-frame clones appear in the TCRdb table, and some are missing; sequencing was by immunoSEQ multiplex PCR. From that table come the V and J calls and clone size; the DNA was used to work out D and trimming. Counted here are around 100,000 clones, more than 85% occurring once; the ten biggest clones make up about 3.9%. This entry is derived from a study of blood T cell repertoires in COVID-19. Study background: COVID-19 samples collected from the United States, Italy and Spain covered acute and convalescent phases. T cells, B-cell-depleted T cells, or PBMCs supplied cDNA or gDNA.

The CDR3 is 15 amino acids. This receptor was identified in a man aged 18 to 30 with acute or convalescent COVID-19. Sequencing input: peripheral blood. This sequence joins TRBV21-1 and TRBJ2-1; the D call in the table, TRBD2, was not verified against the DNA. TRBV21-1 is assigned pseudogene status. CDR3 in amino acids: CASRDYVSSYNEQFF. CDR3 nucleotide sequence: TGTGCCAGCAGGGACTACGTGAGCTCCTACAATGAGCAGTTCTTC.